A selection of T cell receptor beta chains follows, all from one sample in a study of shared clonotypes between healthy human individuals. Clones were read by immunoSEQ multiplex PCR, and TCRdb kept only the in-frame ones, dropping some. Here the sample spans around 720,000 clones, 60% to 75% being singletons. Source material: memory CD4+ T cells sorted from blood. All receptors come from a woman aged 25 to 45 in good health. CDR3s include the opening cysteine and the closing phenylalanine or tryptophan. D genes are given only for firm matches. Clone size is stated in some rows and not others, as once, few, many or a class when expanded.

TRBV10-3,few,TRBJ2-7,TRBD2,CAISGLAGEEGEQYF,TGTGCCATCTCGGGGCTAGCGGGAGAGGAGGGGGAGCAGTACTTC
TRBV7-2,.,TRBJ2-7,.,CASSPRRAPYEQYF,TGTGCCAGCAGCCCAAGGAGGGCGCCCTACGAGCAGTACTTC
TRBV5-4,.,TRBJ2-5,.,CASSLVYFAGNRETQYF,TGTGCCAGCAGCTTGGTTTATTTTGCAGGGAATAGGGAGACCCAGTACTTC
TRBV7-9,.,TRBJ1-1,TRBD1,CASSLGTGGITEAFF,TGTGCCAGCAGCTTAGGGACAGGGGGCATCACTGAAGCTTTCTTT
TRBV29-1,.,TRBJ1-1,.,CSGGASGGEAFF,TGCAGCGGTGGAGCCTCTGGAGGTGAAGCTTTCTTT
TRBV28,few,TRBJ1-4,TRBD1,CASRGMRQGESQGEKLFF,TGTGCCAGCAGGGGGATGAGACAGGGGGAGTCCCAGGGAGAAAAACTGTTTTTT
TRBV5-1,.,TRBJ2-7,.,CASSPGDRDIGEQYF,TGCGCCAGCAGCCCGGGGGACAGAGACATCGGCGAGCAGTACTTC
TRBV2,few,TRBJ2-1,TRBD2,CASRAGGMSSYNEQFF,TGTGCCAGCAGGGCGGGAGGCATGAGCTCCTACAATGAGCAGTTCTTC
TRBV6-1,.,TRBJ2-3,TRBD1,CASRSRGLTDTQYF,TGTGCCAGCAGGTCGAGGGGGCTCACAGATACGCAGTATTTT
TRBV28,.,TRBJ2-5,TRBD2,CASKIAGGETQYF,TGTGCCAGCAAAATAGCGGGTGGAGAGACCCAGTACTTC
TRBV6-4,.,TRBJ1-1,.,CASKGTPENTEAFF,TGTGCCAGCAAGGGGACTCCCGAGAACACTGAAGCTTTCTTT
TRBV9,once,TRBJ1-2,.,CASSEGNRASNYGYTF,TGTGCCAGCAGCGAGGGGAACAGGGCTTCTAACTATGGCTACACCTTC
TRBV6-5,.,TRBJ2-7,.,CASRKAQTGSYEQYF,TGTGCCAGCAGAAAGGCCCAAACAGGGTCCTACGAGCAGTACTTC
TRBV5-1,.,TRBJ1-3,TRBD1,CASSFDRGRGNTIYF,TGCGCCAGCAGCTTCGACAGGGGCCGGGGAAACACCATATATTTT
TRBV10-3,.,TRBJ1-2,.,CAIRGGAGWHGYTF,TGTGCCATCAGAGGGGGGGCAGGCTGGCATGGCTACACCTTC
TRBV7-6,.,TRBJ2-2,.,CASSLQGANTGELFF,TGTGCCAGCAGCTTACAGGGAGCGAACACCGGGGAGCTGTTTTTT
TRBV5-1,.,TRBJ2-1,TRBD2,CASSMASGSYNEQFF,TGCGCCAGCAGCATGGCTAGCGGTTCGTACAATGAGCAGTTCTTC
TRBV27,.,TRBJ2-7,TRBD1,CASSRGTDRGYEQYF,TGTGCCAGCAGCCGGGGCACCGACAGGGGCTACGAGCAGTACTTC
TRBV20-1,few,TRBJ2-7,.,CSGGRRYEQYF,TGCAGTGGGGGGAGACGGTACGAGCAGTACTTC
TRBV11-2,many,TRBJ1-1,.,CASSFSSGAGTEAFF,TGTGCCAGCAGCTTTAGTTCGGGGGCAGGCACTGAAGCTTTCTTT
TRBV19,.,TRBJ2-1,TRBD2,CASSLAGGSSYNEQFF,TGTGCCAGTAGCTTAGCGGGAGGGAGCTCCTACAATGAGCAGTTCTTC
TRBV6-5,.,TRBJ1-1,.,CASSALDTDTEAFF,TGTGCCAGCAGCGCCTTAGATACGGACACTGAAGCTTTCTTT
TRBV2,few,TRBJ2-7,TRBD1,CASSGTGQGVDEQYF,TGTGCCAGCAGTGGCACGGGACAGGGGGTTGACGAGCAGTACTTC
TRBV19,.,TRBJ2-2,TRBD1,CASSLDRVVGELFF,TGTGCCAGTAGTCTGGACAGGGTGGTCGGGGAGCTGTTTTTT
TRBV7-7,once,TRBJ2-5,.,CASSVVEGETQYF,TGTGCCAGCAGCGTCGTGGAGGGGGAGACCCAGTACTTC
TRBV11-2,many,TRBJ2-7,.,CASSKDGYEQYF,TGTGCCAGCAGCAAGGATGGTTACGAGCAGTACTTC
TRBV19,.,TRBJ2-5,TRBD2,CASTKRLAGQETQYF,TGTGCCAGTACTAAAAGACTAGCGGGACAAGAGACCCAGTACTTC
TRBV18,.,TRBJ2-7,.,CASSPPNTHGSSYEQYF,TGTGCCAGCTCACCACCGAATACGCATGGGAGCTCCTACGAGCAGTACTTC
TRBV4-1,few,TRBJ1-1,.,CASSQEADTHMNTEAFF,TGCGCCAGCAGCCAAGAGGCGGACACGCACATGAACACTGAAGCTTTCTTT
TRBV7-2,.,TRBJ2-2,.,CASSQRGGPITGELFF,TGTGCCAGCAGTCAACGAGGCGGGCCCATCACCGGGGAGCTGTTTTTT
TRBV6-5,.,TRBJ1-2,.,CASSPGGNYGYTF,TGTGCCAGCAGCCCGGGCGGTAACTATGGCTACACCTTC
TRBV10-3,.,TRBJ1-5,.,CAISESGGQGNQPQHF,TGTGCCATCAGTGAGTCTGGGGGGCAAGGCAATCAGCCCCAGCATTTT
TRBV7-9,many,TRBJ2-1,TRBD2,CASSPGLENNEQFF,TGTGCCAGCAGTCCGGGACTAGAAAACAATGAGCAGTTCTTC
TRBV5-1,once,TRBJ2-4,.,CASSFGGSADIQYF,TGCGCCAGCAGCTTTGGGGGGAGTGCGGACATTCAGTACTTC
TRBV28,.,TRBJ1-5,TRBD1,CASSPIRDRYQPQHF,TGTGCCAGCAGTCCAATCCGGGACAGGTATCAGCCCCAGCATTTT
TRBV2,.,TRBJ2-7,TRBD2,CANSGGGRSSYEQYF,TGTGCCAACTCTGGGGGCGGGAGGAGCTCCTACGAGCAGTACTTC
TRBV6-6,.,TRBJ2-2,.,CASGPPGLSGELFF,TGTGCCAGCGGCCCCCCTGGACTCTCCGGGGAGCTGTTTTTT
TRBV5-5,.,TRBJ2-7,TRBD1,CASSLGTGGTYEQYF,TGTGCCAGCAGCTTGGGGACAGGGGGGACCTACGAGCAGTACTTC
TRBV5-1,.,TRBJ2-3,TRBD1,CASSLRPRTGDTDTQYF,TGCGCCAGCAGCTTACGACCTAGGACAGGTGACACAGATACGCAGTATTTT
TRBV4-1,.,TRBJ1-2,.,CASSPSKMEGYTF,TGCGCCAGCAGCCCCAGTAAAATGGAGGGCTACACCTTC
TRBV29-1,.,TRBJ2-1,.,CSVTNRAGGDNEQFF,TGCAGCGTTACGAACCGGGCGGGTGGGGACAATGAGCAGTTCTTC
TRBV7-9,once,TRBJ2-7,.,CASSPRSYEQYF,TGTGCCAGCAGCCCCCGTTCCTACGAGCAGTACTTC
TRBV30,few,TRBJ1-1,.,CAWSVQGPEAFF,TGTGCCTGGAGTGTTCAGGGACCCGAAGCTTTCTTT
TRBV28,.,TRBJ1-5,.,CASSLFDVSNQPQHF,TGTGCCAGCAGTTTATTCGACGTTAGCAATCAGCCCCAGCATTTT